A single sample is the source of the 30 T cell receptor beta chains below, sequenced in a study of identical twins. A single record per CDR3 protein comes from TCRdb applying MiXCR to the 5' RACE reads. The profile shows 300,000 to 400,000 distinct CDR3 sequences, roughly an eighth of them singletons. These data are also associated with another study on yellow fever vaccine responses in identical twins.

Material: CD8+ T cells sorted from blood. The receptors stem from a woman under 30 in good health.

This clonotype was detected a few times. The rearrangement joins TRBV7-8 to TRBJ2-2; D remains ambiguous. This CDR3 comprises 13 residues. The V gene's germline CDR1 is SGHVS and CDR2 FQNEAQ. The germline V and J ends were trimmed by 5 bases and 5 bases, with 9 bases remaining between them. The CDR3 coding sequence is TGTGCCAGCAGCGCGCTAGAGACCGGGGAGCTGTTTTTT. Residues: CASSALETGELFF.

The chain has TRBV29-1 and TRBJ2-1, with D maybe TRBD1 (6 bases). CDR1 and CDR2 (germline): SQVTM, ANQGSEA. This CDR3 region has 13 residues. The V end was cut by 6 bases, the J end by 2 bases, with 11 bases between. This chain's CDR3 is CSVPGTTYNEQFF. In DNA form, the CDR3 reads TGCAGCGTCCCCGGGACAACCTACAATGAGCAGTTCTTC.

This sequence joins TRBV27 and TRBJ2-5; unclear D gene. CDR3 length: 14 amino acids. V was trimmed by 5 bases and J by 1 base, leaving 11 bases between them. CDR1 is MNHEY, CDR2 SMNVEV, per germline (reference sequence). The CDR3 spells CASSRTALQETQYF. The CDR3 nucleotides read TGTGCCAGCAGTCGGACGGCCCTCCAAGAGACCCAGTACTTC.

This clonotype was observed a handful of times. The chain combines TRBV6-2 or TRBV6-3 with TRBJ2-1, with 7 nucleotides matching TRBD2. The germline CDR1 and CDR2 sequences are MNHEY and SVGEGT. V lost 5 bases and J lost 9; bases outside the gene matches: 10. The CDR3 consists of 14 residues. This CDR3 reads CASSRGSGQGEQFF. For the CDR3, the DNA is TGTGCCAGCAGTCGGGGTAGCGGGCAGGGTGAGCAGTTCTTC.

Ten or more counts support this clonotype. The chain recombines TRBV7-9 with TRBJ2-1; maybe TRBD1 (6 bases). This CDR3 is built from 14 residues. CDR1 is SEHNR, CDR2 FQNEAQ, per germline (reference sequence). The V gene lost 4 bases and the J gene lost 2 bases, with 9 bases spanning the gap. CDR3 nucleotides: TGTGCCAGCAGCTCGGACAGCACCTACAATGAGCAGTTCTTC. The encoded protein is CASSSDSTYNEQFF.

This clonotype was observed a handful of times. This rearrangement joins TRBV4-1 to TRBJ2-3, with 8 bases matching TRBD2. Germline V gives CDR1 MGHRA, CDR2 YSYEKL. Losses at the gene ends were 1 base for V and 10 bases for J; bases not matched to a gene: 1. There are 12 residues in the CDR3. The CDR3 DNA follows: TGCGCCAGCAGCCAAGGGGGACTAGCGCAGTATTTT. This encodes CASSQGGLAQYF.

The chain employs TRBV10-1 and TRBJ2-1, with D possibly TRBD2 on 6 matching bases. The CDR3 length is 13 residues. The germline CDR1 and CDR2 sequences are WNHNN and SYGVQD (reference sequence). Trimming took 6 bases from V and 9 from J, leaving 15 bases between them. CDR3 in DNA: TGCGCCAGCAGGAGGGACTCCGGCGGTGAGCAGTTCTTC. This gives the protein CASRRDSGGEQFF.

This clonotype was detected a few times. The V gene is TRBV29-1, the J gene TRBJ2-6; unclear D gene. CDR1 is SQVTM and CDR2 is ANQGSEA in the germline V gene. Trimming cost V 0 bases and J 4 bases, with 19 bases left between them. The CDR3 covers 18 residues. The chain's CDR3 is CSVEESYQAQPGANVLTF. CDR3 sequence (DNA): TGCAGCGTTGAAGAGTCGTACCAGGCGCAACCCGGGGCCAACGTCCTGACTTTC.

Here the CDR3 reads CASRLGGREQFF. DNA of the CDR3: TGTGCCAGCAGGTTAGGCGGGAGGGAGCAGTTCTTC. The chain is built from TRBV28 and TRBJ2-1; 8 bases are shared with TRBD2. Germline lookup yields CDR1 MDHEN and CDR2 SYDVKM. The CDR3 is 12 amino acids. V was pared by 6 bases and J by 10 bases, with 5 bases of the junction left unmatched.

This clonotype appeared a few times. This chain joins TRBV20-1 and TRBJ2-1; D remains ambiguous. CDR1 and CDR2 from the germline V gene are DFQATT and SNEGSKA (reference sequence). V dropped 4 bases and J dropped 7 bases, with 8 bases sitting between them. The length of the CDR3 is 11 residues. The CDR3 region has the DNA TGCAGTGCTATCGCCGGGAATGAGCAGTTCTTC. It specifies CSAIAGNEQFF.

This clonotype was counted ten times or more. V usage is TRBV29-1 and J usage is TRBJ1-1; D is unresolved. The V end lost 8 bases, the J end lost 0 bases, and 13 bases lay between the germline ends. Germline V gene lookup returns CDR1 SQVTM and CDR2 ANQGSEA. The CDR3 runs 13 residues. The DNA for the CDR3 is TGCAGCTCCAACGGGGTGGTGAACACTGAAGCTTTCTTT. Protein: CSSNGVVNTEAFF.

The chain couples TRBV27 to TRBJ2-2; either TRBD1 or TRBD2 may supply D (6 bases each). V lost 7 bases and J 4 bases, leaving 13 bases between the germline ends. Germline CDR1 and CDR2: MNHEY and SMNVEV (reference sequence). The CDR3 totals 14 residues. In DNA form, the CDR3 reads TGTGCCAGCATGGTCCGGGGGCGCACCGGGGAGCTGTTTTTT. As protein: CASMVRGRTGELFF.

The rearrangement joins TRBV2 to TRBJ2-5, with TRBD2 as a possible D gene (6 bases). This CDR3 has 13 residues. Germline V CDR1 and CDR2: SNHLY, FYNNEI. V lost 8 bases, J lost 2 bases, and 12 bases lay in between. CDR3 in DNA: TGTGCCAGCCAGGAGGGCTCGCAAGAGACCCAGTACTTC. Its protein product is CASQEGSQETQYF.

This clonotype turned up a few times. This chain connects TRBV20-1 to TRBJ1-1; weak D call: TRBD1 (6 bases). Germline V gene sequence: CDR1 DFQATT, CDR2 SNEGSKA (reference sequence). CDR3 length: 12 amino acids. V was cut by 6 bases and J by 8 bases, with 16 bases left in between. The CDR3 region is CSAGDTLPEAFF. The CDR3 nucleotides are TGCAGTGCCGGGGACACCCTACCCGAAGCTTTCTTT.

In this sample, this clonotype turned up a few times. This sequence joins TRBV7-2 and TRBJ2-3, with TRBD2 matching over 13 bases. Germline CDR1 reads SGHTA; CDR2 reads FQGNSA. J was trimmed by 6 bases and V by 4 bases; bases with no gene match: 4. The CDR3 contains 15 residues. In DNA, the CDR3 is TGTGCCAGCAGCTCGACTAGCGGGAGGATGGATACGCAGTATTTT. Translation gives CASSSTSGRMDTQYF.

This clonotype was detected many times. The rearrangement joins TRBV5-5 to TRBJ2-1; D tentatively fits TRBD1 or TRBD2 (5 bases each). CDR1 is SGHKS, CDR2 YYEKEE, per germline (reference sequence). The CDR3 runs 14 residues. Trimming left V 0 bases short and J 5 bases short, with 9 bases between. The CDR3 coding sequence is TGTGCCAGCAGCTTGGACGGGACGAACAATGAGCAGTTCTTC. It encodes CASSLDGTNNEQFF. Filled out from reference TRBV5-5 and TRBJ2-1, the complete variable domain reads DAGVTQSPTHLIKTRGQQVTLRCSPISGHKSVSWYQQVLGQGPQFIFQYYEKEERGRGNFPDRFSARQFPNYSSELNVNALLLGDSALYLCASSLDGTNNEQFFGPGTRLTVL.

A few counts support this clonotype. V is TRBV7-9 and J is TRBJ2-1; 7 bases are a match to TRBD1. Germline V CDR1 and CDR2: SEHNR, FQNEAQ (reference sequence). Losses at the gene ends were 1 base for V and 7 bases for J; bases not matched to a gene: 4. The CDR3 spans 14 residues. The CDR3 protein is CASSLGQGENEQFF. The CDR3 DNA reads TGTGCCAGCAGCTTAGGACAGGGAGAGAATGAGCAGTTCTTC. The full variable domain, completed using reference TRBV7-9 and TRBJ2-1, is DTGVSQNPRHKITKRGQNVTFRCDPISEHNRLYWYRQTLGQGPEFLTYFQNEAQLEKSRLLSDRFSAERPKGSFSTLEIQRTEQGDSAMYLCASSLGQGENEQFFGPGTRLTVL.

This clonotype has more than one count but fewer than ten. CDR3 DNA: TGTGCCAGCAGTGACGGGGGAGCATTTACCGGGGAGCTGTTTTTT. Its translation: CASSDGGAFTGELFF. This sequence joins TRBV2 and TRBJ2-2; TRBD2 is a possible D gene (6 bases). V lost 3 bases to trimming and J lost 5 bases, with 13 bases between them. Germline-derived CDR1 and CDR2 are SNHLY and FYNNEI. The CDR3 has 15 amino acids.

The chain recombines TRBV29-1 with TRBJ2-1; 15 nucleotides line up with TRBD2. Germline V lookup: CDR1 SQVTM, CDR2 ANQGSEA. The CDR3 length is 18 residues. The trim removed 5 bases at V and 0 bases at J, leaving 8 bases unmatched. CDR3 protein: CSVTGLAGGTSSYNEQFF. As DNA, the CDR3 is TGCAGCGTTACGGGACTAGCGGGAGGAACAAGCTCCTACAATGAGCAGTTCTTC.

The sample holds a few counts of this clonotype. V gene TRBV7-6 combines with J gene TRBJ2-1; D is undetermined. Germline-derived CDR1 and CDR2 are SGHVS and FNYEAQ. Trimming removed 3 bases at V and 4 bases at J, with 10 bases between. The CDR3 length is 14 residues. The CDR3 DNA is TGTGCCAGCAGCTTCGGACCAGCGTACAATGAGCAGTTCTTC. This gives the protein CASSFGPAYNEQFF.

This clonotype was recorded at least ten times. The CDR3 nucleotides are TGTGCCAGCGGAGCAGGGAGGATAAGGAATGAGCAGTTCTTC. Translating gives CASGAGRIRNEQFF. This sequence joins TRBV12-3 or TRBV12-4 and TRBJ2-1; weak D call: TRBD2 (6 bases). This CDR3 comprises 14 residues. V was clipped by 8 bases and J by 7 bases, with 18 bases between them.

This clonotype was detected a few times. The chain uses TRBV28 and TRBJ2-6; TRBD1 or TRBD2 may be the D gene (6 bases each). Germline V CDR1 and CDR2: MDHEN, SYDVKM. CDR3 size: 19 residues. Trimming pared 4 bases from V and 0 bases from J, leaving 19 bases between. The CDR3 is CASSSNPGGGLSGANVLTF. Here the CDR3 DNA reads TGTGCCAGCAGTTCCAACCCCGGGGGCGGCCTCTCTGGGGCCAACGTCCTGACTTTC.

This chain uses TRBV7-9 with TRBJ1-3; a possible D gene is TRBD1 (6 bases). Per the germline V gene, CDR1 is SEHNR and CDR2 is FQNEAQ (reference sequence). V was trimmed by 6 bases and J by 4 bases, leaving 13 bases between them. This CDR3 comprises 14 residues. The CDR3 reads CASRDQGRGNTIYF. CDR3 sequence (DNA): TGTGCCAGCAGGGATCAGGGGAGAGGAAACACCATATATTTT.

The chain is built from TRBV28 and TRBJ2-2; D possibly corresponds to TRBD1 (6 bases). V lost 9 bases and J 0 bases, leaving 11 bases between the germline ends. Germline V gives CDR1 MDHEN, CDR2 SYDVKM. The CDR3 consists of 14 residues. CDR3 DNA: TGTGCCAGTACGACAGGTCCGAACACCGGGGAGCTGTTTTTT. Protein sequence: CASTTGPNTGELFF. Variable domain in full (rest from reference TRBV28 and TRBJ2-2): DVKVTQSSRYLVKRTGEKVFLECVQDMDHENMFWYRQDPGLGLRLIYFSYDVKMKEKGDIPEGYSVSREKKERFSLILESASTNQTSMYLCASTTGPNTGELFFGEGSRLTVL.

This clonotype appeared a few times. The CDR3 DNA reads TGTGCCACCAGTGAAAGGACAGCTACTGAAGCTTTCTTT. Its protein product is CATSERTATEAFF. The chain carries TRBV24-1 and TRBJ1-1; a weak D match, TRBD1 (6 bases). Per the germline V gene, CDR1 is KGHDR and CDR2 is SFDVKD. The ends were cut back, 4 bases at V and 5 bases at J, with 10 bases in the middle. This CDR3 has 13 residues.

This clonotype was seen only a few times. The rearrangement links TRBV20-1 to TRBJ2-5; D gene ambiguous. The CDR3 is 14 residues long. Trimming took 6 bases from V and 1 from J, leaving 15 bases between them. Looked up from germline, CDR1 is DFQATT and CDR2 is SNEGSKA (reference sequence). The DNA for the CDR3 is TGCAGTGCCGCGCACGTTAAGATCCAAGAGACCCAGTACTTC. Amino acids: CSAAHVKIQETQYF.

This clonotype has a handful of counts. The chain links TRBV12-5 to TRBJ1-2; no firm D call. Germline CDR1 reads LGHNT; CDR2 reads FRNRAP. The V end was cut by 4 bases, the J end by 0 bases, with 3 bases between. The CDR3 has 12 residues. CDR3 residues: CASGSTNYGYTF. The CDR3, as DNA: TGTGCTAGTGGTTCTACTAACTATGGCTACACCTTC.

This clonotype was seen a few times. V is TRBV11-2 and J is TRBJ2-2; D is unclear. This CDR3 is built from 17 residues. Germline V CDR1 and CDR2: SGHAT, FQNNGV. Trimming took 2 bases from V and 0 from J, leaving 13 bases between them. The CDR3 sequence: CASSLKSGTANTGELFF. Here the CDR3 DNA reads TGTGCCAGCAGCTTAAAGAGTGGAACAGCGAACACCGGGGAGCTGTTTTTT.

This clonotype was recorded at least ten times. The chain carries TRBV15 and TRBJ2-1; TRBD2 is a possible D gene (5 bases). This CDR3 contains 15 residues. The germline V and J ends were trimmed by 2 bases and 4 bases, with 12 bases remaining between them. Germline V lookup: CDR1 LNHNV, CDR2 YYDKDF (reference sequence). CDR3: CATSRYASSYNEQFF. The CDR3 coding sequence is TGTGCCACCAGCAGATATGCTAGCTCTTACAATGAGCAGTTCTTC.

The sample holds a few counts of this clonotype. The chain uses TRBV13 and TRBJ2-1, with a weak D call TRBD1 (6 bases). Germline-derived CDR1 and CDR2 are PRHDT and FYEKMQ (reference sequence). Between the trimmed V and J ends, which lost 2 bases and 6 bases, there was a span of 17 bases. There are 16 residues in the CDR3. The CDR3 DNA reads as TGTGCCAGCAGCTTAAGTTGGGACAAGGCCCCCAATGAGCAGTTCTTC. This sequence encodes CASSLSWDKAPNEQFF.